This T cell receptor beta chain appears in the sequencing data of a study of vaccination effects on CD4 cells after COVID-19. Notes on the study in general: Cross-reaction with common cold coronaviruses was seen in only 1 of 255 vaccine-induced clones from healthy vaccinees. After vaccination, at late timepoints, clones induced by infection and by vaccine contracted markedly.

Using immunoSEQ multiplex PCR, the repertoire was profiled, and TCRdb retains in-frame clones only, with some absent. The repertoire has 28,000 or so clones, more than 60% of them found once; the top ten carry approximately 10%. As to this clone: What it binds is not known.

The CDR3 is 13 residues long. Germline assignment: CDR1 WSHSY and CDR2 SAAADI. V lost 6 bases, J lost 6 bases, and 14 bases lay in between. ViraFEST assay sequencing came after antigen-specific CD4+ T cells were expanded with viral peptide pools. Investigators separated out CD4+ T cells once about eleven days of culture had passed. It was two doses of either the BNT162b2 or mRNA-1273 vaccine that participants received. Half-medium exchanges with IL-2 medium took place on days 3 and 7. The specimen comprised CD4+ T cells from PBMCs cultured with HCoV-NL63 spike peptides, sampled after COVID-19 vaccination. This chain connects TRBV10-2 to TRBJ1-2; D is possibly TRBD1 (5 bases). This clonotype originated in a human donor who received a COVID-19 vaccine. This CDR3 is CASSVGGGNGYTF. The CDR3 region has the DNA TGCGCCAGCAGCGTAGGTGGGGGGAATGGCTACACCTTC.